This T cell receptor beta chain was retrieved from a study of Graves' ophthalmopathy and Graves' hyperthyroidism. Patients were excluded if they had other autoimmune diseases or uncontrolled infections, and likewise if pregnancy or lactation applied. Amplified material comprised TCR beta CDR3 regions derived from RNA transcripts. RT-PCR was first run with HTBI primers, then multiplex PCR in a second round. Via MiXCR, TCRdb re-called the multiplex PCR reads, giving one row per CDR3 protein. The table lists around 1,000,000 distinct CDR3 sequences, about 40% of them singletons. V was pared by 5 bases and J by 1 base, with 8 bases of the junction left unmatched. The CDR3 is 16 amino acids.

The receptor comes from an adult man with Graves' hyperthyroidism. V is TRBV12-3 or TRBV12-4 and J is TRBJ1-5; TRBD1 matches 7 bases. The specimen sequenced was peripheral blood or thyroid tissue (not recorded which). The CDR3 nucleotides read TGTGCCAGCAGTACCCGACAGGGTGGCAGCAATCAGCCCCAGCATTTT. This sequence encodes CASSTRQGGSNQPQHF.